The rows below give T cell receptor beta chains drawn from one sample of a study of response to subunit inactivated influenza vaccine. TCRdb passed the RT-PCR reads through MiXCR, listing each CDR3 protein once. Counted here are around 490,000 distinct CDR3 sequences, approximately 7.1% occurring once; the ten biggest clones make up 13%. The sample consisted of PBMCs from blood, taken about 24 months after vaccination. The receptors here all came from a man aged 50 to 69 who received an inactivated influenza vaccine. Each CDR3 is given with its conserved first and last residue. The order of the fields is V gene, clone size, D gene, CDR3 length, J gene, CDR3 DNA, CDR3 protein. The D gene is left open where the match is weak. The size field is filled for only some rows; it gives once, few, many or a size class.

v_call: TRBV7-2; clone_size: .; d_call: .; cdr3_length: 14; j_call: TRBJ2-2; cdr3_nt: TGTGCCAGCAGAACCGGGACAAAGGGGCGGGAGCTGTTTTTT; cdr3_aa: CASRTGTKGRELFF
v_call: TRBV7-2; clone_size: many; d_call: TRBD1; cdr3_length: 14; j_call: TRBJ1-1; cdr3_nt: TGTGCCAGCAGCCCTACGACAGGGGTCACTGAAGCTTTCTTT; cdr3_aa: CASSPTTGVTEAFF
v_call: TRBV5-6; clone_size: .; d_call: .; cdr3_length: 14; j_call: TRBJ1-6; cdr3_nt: TGTGCCAGCAGCTTGGCCCGGGGCAGGGGTCCCCTCCACTTT; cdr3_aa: CASSLARGRGPLHF
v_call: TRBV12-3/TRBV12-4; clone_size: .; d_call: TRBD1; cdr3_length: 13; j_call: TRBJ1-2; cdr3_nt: TGTGCCAGCAGTTTGGGCAGGGGGAATGGCTACACCTTC; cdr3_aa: CASSLGRGNGYTF
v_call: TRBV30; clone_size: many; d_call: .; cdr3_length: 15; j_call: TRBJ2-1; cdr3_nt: TGTGCCTGGAGTGAGGCCGGGACACGCCTCAATGAGCAGTTCTTC; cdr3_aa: CAWSEAGTRLNEQFF
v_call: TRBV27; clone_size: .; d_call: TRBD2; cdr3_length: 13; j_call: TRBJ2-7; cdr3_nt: TGTGCCACCGCAGCGGGGCCCCCTTTCGAGCAGTACTTC; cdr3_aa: CATAAGPPFEQYF
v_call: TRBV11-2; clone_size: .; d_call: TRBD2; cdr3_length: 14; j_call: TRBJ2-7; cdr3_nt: TGTGCCAGCAGCCGAGGACTAGGTTTCTACGAGCAGTACTTC; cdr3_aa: CASSRGLGFYEQYF
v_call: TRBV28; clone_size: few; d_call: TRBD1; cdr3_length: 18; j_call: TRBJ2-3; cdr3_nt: TGTGCCAGCAGTTTCCCAGCCCCCGGTACAGGGGGCTTAGATACGCAGTATTTT; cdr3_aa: CASSFPAPGTGGLDTQYF
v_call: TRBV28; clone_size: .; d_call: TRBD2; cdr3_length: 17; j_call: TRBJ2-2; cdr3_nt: TGTGCCAGCAGTTTAGTAGCGGGGGACTCTGGCACCGGGGAGCTGTTTTTT; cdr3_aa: CASSLVAGDSGTGELFF
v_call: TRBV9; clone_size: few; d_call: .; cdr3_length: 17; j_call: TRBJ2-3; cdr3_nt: TGTGCCAGCAGCGTAGCAGAGGGTAGCCGGAGCACAGATACGCAGTATTTT; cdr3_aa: CASSVAEGSRSTDTQYF
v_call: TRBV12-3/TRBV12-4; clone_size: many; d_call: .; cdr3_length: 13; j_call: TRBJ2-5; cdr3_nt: TGTGCCAGCAGTTTAAGGGCAGAAGAGACCCAGTACTTC; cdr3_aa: CASSLRAEETQYF
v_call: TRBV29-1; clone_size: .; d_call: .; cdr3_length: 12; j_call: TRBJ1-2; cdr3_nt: TGCAGCGTTCCGGACAGCAACTATGGCTACACCTTC; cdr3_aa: CSVPDSNYGYTF
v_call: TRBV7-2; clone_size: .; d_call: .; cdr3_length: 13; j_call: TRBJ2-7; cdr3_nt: TGTGCCAGCAGCTTCGGGGTTTACTACGAGCAGTACTTC; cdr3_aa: CASSFGVYYEQYF
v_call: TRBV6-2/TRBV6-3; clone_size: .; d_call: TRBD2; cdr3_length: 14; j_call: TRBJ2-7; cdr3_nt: TGTGCCAGCAGAACTAGCGGGGGGGCCTACGAGCAGTACTTC; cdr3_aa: CASRTSGGAYEQYF
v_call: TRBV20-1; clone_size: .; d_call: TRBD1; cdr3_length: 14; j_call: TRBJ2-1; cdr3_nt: TGCAGTGCTAGAGGAGGACAGGGGATAAATGAGCAGTTCTTC; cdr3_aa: CSARGGQGINEQFF
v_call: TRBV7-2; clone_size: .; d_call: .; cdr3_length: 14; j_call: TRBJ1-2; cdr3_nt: TGTGCCAGCAGCTTAACCGGGACAAACTATGGCTACACCTTC; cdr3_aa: CASSLTGTNYGYTF
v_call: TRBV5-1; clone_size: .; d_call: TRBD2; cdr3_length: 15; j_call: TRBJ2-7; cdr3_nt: TGCGCCAGCAGCTTGGCGTTCCAGCGGGGCTACGAGCAGTACTTC; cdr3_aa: CASSLAFQRGYEQYF
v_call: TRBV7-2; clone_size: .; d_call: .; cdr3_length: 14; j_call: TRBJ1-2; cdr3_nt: TGTTCCAGCAGCTTAGGGCCGGGGCCGGTGGGCTACACCTTC; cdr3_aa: CSSSLGPGPVGYTF
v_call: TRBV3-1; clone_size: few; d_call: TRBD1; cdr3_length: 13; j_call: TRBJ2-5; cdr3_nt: TGTGCCAGCAGCCATCCAGGGGGCAAGACCCAGTACTTC; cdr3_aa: CASSHPGGKTQYF
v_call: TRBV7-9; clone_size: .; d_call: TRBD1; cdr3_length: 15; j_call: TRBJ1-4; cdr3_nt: TGTGCCAGCAGCTTTCATGGGACAGGGAAAGAAAAACTGTTTTTT; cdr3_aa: CASSFHGTGKEKLFF
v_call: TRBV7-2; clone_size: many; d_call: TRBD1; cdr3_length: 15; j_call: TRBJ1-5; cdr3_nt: TGTGCCAGCAGCTTAAGGGGACAGGGTGAACAGCCCCAGCATTTT; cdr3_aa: CASSLRGQGEQPQHF
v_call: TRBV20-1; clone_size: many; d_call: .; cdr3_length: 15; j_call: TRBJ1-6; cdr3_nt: TGCAGTGCTAGTTCCAGAGAGCAGTATAATTCACCCCTCCACTTT; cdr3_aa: CSASSREQYNSPLHF
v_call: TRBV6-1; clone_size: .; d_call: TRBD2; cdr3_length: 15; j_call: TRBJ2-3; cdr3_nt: TGTGCCAGCAGCCCCGGGACTAGCCTCGCAGATACGCAGTATTTT; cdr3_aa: CASSPGTSLADTQYF
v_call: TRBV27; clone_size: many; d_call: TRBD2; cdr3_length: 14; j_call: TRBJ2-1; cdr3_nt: TGTGCCAGCAGTTTATTTCCTAGCGGGAGTGTGGAGTTCTTC; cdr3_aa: CASSLFPSGSVEFF
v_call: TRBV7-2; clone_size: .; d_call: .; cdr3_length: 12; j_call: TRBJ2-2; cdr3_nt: TGTGCCAGCCGAAAATCGTGGCCGGAGCTGTTTTTT; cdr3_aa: CASRKSWPELFF
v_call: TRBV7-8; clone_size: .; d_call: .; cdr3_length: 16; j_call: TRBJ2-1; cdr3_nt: TGTGCCAGCAGCTTAGAACAGCGGACGATTAGAAATGAGCAGTTCTTC; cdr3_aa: CASSLEQRTIRNEQFF
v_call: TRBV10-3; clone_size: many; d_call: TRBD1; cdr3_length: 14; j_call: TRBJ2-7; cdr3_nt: TGTGCCATCAGAGGGACAGTACCTCCCTACGAGCAGTACTTC; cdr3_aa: CAIRGTVPPYEQYF
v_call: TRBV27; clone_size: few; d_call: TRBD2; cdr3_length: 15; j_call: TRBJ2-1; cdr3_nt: TGTGCCAGCAGTTCGGGACTAGCGGGTCACAATGAGCAGTTCTTC; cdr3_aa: CASSSGLAGHNEQFF
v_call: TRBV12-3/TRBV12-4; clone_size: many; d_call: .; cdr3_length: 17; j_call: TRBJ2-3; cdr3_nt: TGTGCCAGCAGTTCCCCCCCCGGAGGCCTCCCAAAAGATACGCAGTATTTT; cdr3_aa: CASSSPPGGLPKDTQYF
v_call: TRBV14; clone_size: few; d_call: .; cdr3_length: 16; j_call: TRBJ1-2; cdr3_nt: TGTGCCAGCAGCCAAGATCGGGGGGCTAGCATCTATGGCTACACCTTC; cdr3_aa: CASSQDRGASIYGYTF
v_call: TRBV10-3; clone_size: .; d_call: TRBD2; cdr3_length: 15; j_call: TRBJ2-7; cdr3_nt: TGTGCCATCAGTGGGAATAGCGGGGGGTCCTACGAGCAGTACTTC; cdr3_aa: CAISGNSGGSYEQYF
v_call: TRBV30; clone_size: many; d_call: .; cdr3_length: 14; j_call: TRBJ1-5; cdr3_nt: TGTGCCTGGGGGCCCGGGCTCGGCAATCAGCCCCAGCATTTT; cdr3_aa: CAWGPGLGNQPQHF
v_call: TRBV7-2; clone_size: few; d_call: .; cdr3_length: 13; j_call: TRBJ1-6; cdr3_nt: TGTGCCAGCAGCTTTGACAGCTATTCACCCCTCCACTTT; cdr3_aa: CASSFDSYSPLHF
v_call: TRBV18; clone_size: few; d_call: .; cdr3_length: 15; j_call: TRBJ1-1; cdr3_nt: TGTGCCAGCTCACCGCTTGGGGTAACCTACACTGAAGCTTTCTTT; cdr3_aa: CASSPLGVTYTEAFF
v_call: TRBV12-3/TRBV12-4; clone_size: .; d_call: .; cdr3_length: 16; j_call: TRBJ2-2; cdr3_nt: TGTGCCAGCAGTTTACCAGGGGCTTGGAACGCCGGGGAGCTGTTTTTT; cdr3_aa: CASSLPGAWNAGELFF
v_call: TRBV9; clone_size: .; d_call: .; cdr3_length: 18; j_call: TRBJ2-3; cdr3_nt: TGTGCCAGCAGCGTAGGCCCAGTCCGCCAAAGCTTCACAGATACGCAGTATTTT; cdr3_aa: CASSVGPVRQSFTDTQYF
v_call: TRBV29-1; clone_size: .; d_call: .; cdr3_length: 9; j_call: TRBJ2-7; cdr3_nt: TGCAGCGTTGTTAACGAGCAGTACTTC; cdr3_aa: CSVVNEQYF
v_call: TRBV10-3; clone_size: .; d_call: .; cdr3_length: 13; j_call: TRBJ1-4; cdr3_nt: TGTGCCATCAGTGAGAATATTGCTGAAAAACTGTTTTTT; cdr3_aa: CAISENIAEKLFF
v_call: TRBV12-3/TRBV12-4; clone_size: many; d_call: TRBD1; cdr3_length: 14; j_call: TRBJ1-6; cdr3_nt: TGTGCCAGCAGTAGCCGGGACAGGGGCTCACCCCTCCACTTT; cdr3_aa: CASSSRDRGSPLHF
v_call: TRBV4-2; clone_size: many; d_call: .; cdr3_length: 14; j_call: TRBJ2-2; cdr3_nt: TGTGCCAGCAGCCGTAGTTGGGACACCGGGGAGCTGTTTTTT; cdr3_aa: CASSRSWDTGELFF
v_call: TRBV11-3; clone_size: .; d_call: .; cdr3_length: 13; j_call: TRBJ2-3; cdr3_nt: TGTGCCAGCAGCTTAGATATGACAAATACGCAGTATTTT; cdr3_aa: CASSLDMTNTQYF
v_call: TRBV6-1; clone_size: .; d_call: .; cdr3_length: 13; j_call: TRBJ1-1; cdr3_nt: TGTGCCAGCAAAGGAGCAGAGAACACTGAAGCTTTCTTT; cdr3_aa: CASKGAENTEAFF
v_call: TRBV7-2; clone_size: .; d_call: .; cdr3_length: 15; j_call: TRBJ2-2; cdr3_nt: TGTGCCAGCAGCTTCGGGGGAGAGAGGCCCGGGGAGCTGTTTTTT; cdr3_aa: CASSFGGERPGELFF
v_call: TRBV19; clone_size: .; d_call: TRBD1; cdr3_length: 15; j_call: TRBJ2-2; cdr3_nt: TGTGCCAGCGAGGGACAGGGGCCGAACACCGGGGAGCTGTTTTTT; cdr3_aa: CASEGQGPNTGELFF
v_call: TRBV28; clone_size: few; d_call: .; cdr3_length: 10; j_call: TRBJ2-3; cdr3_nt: TGTGCAAAATGCACAGATACGCAGTATTTT; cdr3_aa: CAKCTDTQYF
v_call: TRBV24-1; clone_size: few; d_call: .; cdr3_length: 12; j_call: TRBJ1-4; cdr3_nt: TGTGCCACCAGTGATTTGGGTGAAAAACTGTTTTTT; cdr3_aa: CATSDLGEKLFF